This is a list of T cell receptor beta chains from one sample in a study of CD4 T cells in relation to SARS-CoV-2 and coronaviruses. Profiled with immunoSEQ multiplex PCR; TCRdb holds only in-frame clones, not every one. The sample includes 58,000 or so clones, roughly 94% seen only once; the top ten take 0.3% to 0.5%. Sequencing was done on a sample of naive CD4+ T cells from PBMCs. These receptors were collected from an adult with COVID-19. Each CDR3 is given with its conserved first and last residue. The D gene is left open where the match is weak. Only some rows state a clone size, as once, few, many or a class for expanded clones.

d_call: .; j_call: TRBJ2-5; v_call: TRBV18; clone_size: .; cdr3_aa: CASSLATETQYF; cdr3_nt: TGTGCCAGCTCACTGGCAACAGAGACCCAGTACTTC
d_call: TRBD2; j_call: TRBJ2-7; v_call: TRBV5-1; clone_size: .; cdr3_aa: CASHLTAGESYEQYF; cdr3_nt: TGCGCCAGCCATCTAACGGCGGGAGAGTCCTACGAGCAGTACTTC
d_call: .; j_call: TRBJ2-7; v_call: TRBV18; clone_size: .; cdr3_aa: CASSPPTGRGEQYF; cdr3_nt: TGTGCCAGCTCACCACCAACAGGCCGGGGAGAGCAGTACTTC
d_call: TRBD1; j_call: TRBJ2-7; v_call: TRBV5-1; clone_size: .; cdr3_aa: CASSPRTGGYEQYF; cdr3_nt: TGCGCCAGCAGCCCGAGGACAGGGGGTTACGAGCAGTACTTC
d_call: .; j_call: TRBJ1-5; v_call: TRBV28; clone_size: once; cdr3_aa: CASSPLQRGRHRDFNQPQHF; cdr3_nt: TGTGCCAGCAGCCCTTTGCAGCGCGGTCGACACCGTGACTTCAATCAGCCCCAGCATTTT
d_call: .; j_call: TRBJ2-2; v_call: TRBV6-5; clone_size: few; cdr3_aa: CASSYGPGNTGELFF; cdr3_nt: TGTGCCAGCAGTTATGGCCCAGGGAACACCGGGGAGCTGTTTTTT
d_call: .; j_call: TRBJ1-4; v_call: TRBV28; clone_size: .; cdr3_aa: CASSYFGGSNEKLFF; cdr3_nt: TGTGCCAGCAGTTATTTTGGGGGTAGTAATGAAAAACTGTTTTTT
d_call: .; j_call: TRBJ2-2; v_call: TRBV6-5; clone_size: .; cdr3_aa: CASSLGANTGELFF; cdr3_nt: TGTGCCAGCAGTTTAGGAGCGAACACCGGGGAGCTGTTTTTT
d_call: TRBD1; j_call: TRBJ2-7; v_call: TRBV6-5; clone_size: once; cdr3_aa: CASSYSRPGQGYEQYF; cdr3_nt: TGTGCCAGCAGTTACTCGAGGCCGGGACAGGGGTACGAGCAGTACTTC
d_call: .; j_call: TRBJ2-7; v_call: TRBV7-9; clone_size: .; cdr3_aa: CASSLGGTPVPEQYF; cdr3_nt: TGTGCCAGCAGCTTAGGTGGGACACCTGTCCCCGAGCAGTACTTC
d_call: .; j_call: TRBJ2-5; v_call: TRBV24-1; clone_size: once; cdr3_aa: CATSDLQGGETQYF; cdr3_nt: TGTGCCACCAGTGATTTGCAGGGAGGAGAGACCCAGTACTTC
d_call: .; j_call: TRBJ2-2; v_call: TRBV3-1/TRBV3-2; clone_size: .; cdr3_aa: CASSQVGGTGELFF; cdr3_nt: TGTGCCAGCAGCCAAGTGGGGGGCACCGGGGAGCTGTTTTTT
d_call: .; j_call: TRBJ2-7; v_call: TRBV3-1/TRBV3-2; clone_size: .; cdr3_aa: CASSLKTTSYEQYF; cdr3_nt: TGTGCCAGCAGCCTGAAAACGACCTCCTACGAGCAGTACTTC
d_call: .; j_call: TRBJ2-5; v_call: TRBV4-3; clone_size: .; cdr3_aa: CASSQDKEAQETQYF; cdr3_nt: TGCGCCAGCAGCCAAGACAAGGAGGCTCAAGAGACCCAGTACTTC
d_call: .; j_call: TRBJ1-5; v_call: TRBV2; clone_size: .; cdr3_aa: CASSGDNLPQPQHF; cdr3_nt: TGTGCCAGCAGTGGGGACAATCTCCCTCAGCCCCAGCATTTT
d_call: TRBD2; j_call: TRBJ2-3; v_call: TRBV7-6; clone_size: .; cdr3_aa: CASSPGLAGPSTDTQYF; cdr3_nt: TGTGCCAGCAGCCCCGGACTAGCGGGACCTAGCACAGATACGCAGTATTTT
d_call: .; j_call: TRBJ1-5; v_call: TRBV7-9; clone_size: few; cdr3_aa: CASSRDAQGGYQPQHF; cdr3_nt: TGTGCCAGCAGCCGGGACGCACAAGGGGGATATCAGCCCCAGCATTTT